A single sample gave rise to the 21 T cell receptor beta chains below, sequenced in a study of cytomegalovirus exposure and HLA in healthy donors. The PCR was carried out with 60 Vbeta primers and 13 Jbeta primers. Clones were read by immunoSEQ multiplex PCR, and TCRdb kept only the in-frame ones, dropping some. The specimen's table records 68,000 or so clones. Sequencing was performed on PBMCs. These receptors all come from a female donor in good health and CMV-seropositive.

J is TRBJ1-3 and V is TRBV2; weak D call: TRBD1 (6 bases). Per germline, CDR1 SNHLY and CDR2 FYNNEI. V lost 1 base and J lost 8, with 18 bases in between. The CDR3 is 16 residues long. CDR3 in DNA: TGTGCCAGCAGTGAAGAGGGGACAAGGGAGAAAGACACCATATATTTT. This codes for CASSEEGTREKDTIYF.

This rearrangement joins TRBV19 to TRBJ1-3; tentative D call: TRBD1 (5 bases). CDR3 length: 12 residues. CDR1 and CDR2 from the germline V gene are LNHDA and SQIVND (reference sequence). V was cut by 4 bases and J by 9 bases, with 10 bases left in between. DNA for the CDR3: TGTGCCAGTAGTAGCCCCGGGGGCACCATATATTTT. Protein product: CASSSPGGTIYF.

On this clone: The identical CDR3 is also encoded by other nucleotide sequences in the sample. The rearrangement joins TRBV2 to TRBJ2-5, with 8 bases aligning to TRBD1. This CDR3 is built from 13 residues. The V gene end was trimmed by 5 bases and the J gene end by 2 bases; junction bases not matched to a gene: 1. Germline values: CDR1 SNHLY, CDR2 FYNNEI. CDR3 sequence reads: CASSRDRQETQYF. In DNA, the CDR3 is TGTGCCAGCAGTCGGGACAGGCAAGAGACCCAGTACTTC.

The chain has TRBV5-1 and TRBJ2-7; TRBD2 matches 7 bases. The CDR3 runs 15 residues. With 0 bases clipped from V and 2 bases from J, the junction kept 5 bases outside the gene matches. Germline lookup yields CDR1 SGHRS and CDR2 YFSETQ. CDR3 in DNA: TGCGCCAGCAGCTTGGTCGCTAGCGGTGCCTACGAGCAGTACTTC. It encodes CASSLVASGAYEQYF.

V usage is TRBV7-8 and J usage is TRBJ2-5, with 10 nucleotides matching TRBD2. V was pared by 5 bases and J by 5 bases, with 17 bases of the junction left unmatched. There are 18 residues in the CDR3. In germline, CDR1 is SGHVS, CDR2 FQNEAQ. CDR3 in amino acids: CASSLNPSGGFQGETQYF. CDR3 in DNA: TGTGCCAGCAGCCTTAATCCTAGCGGGGGTTTTCAGGGGGAGACCCAGTACTTC.

This rearrangement joins TRBV2 to TRBJ1-1; no firm D call. The CDR3 is 13 residues long. CDR1 is SNHLY and CDR2 is FYNNEI in the germline V gene. Trimming cost V 6 bases and J 3 bases, with 11 bases left between them. The CDR3 here is CASRTAEDTEAFF. CDR3 in DNA: TGTGCCAGCAGGACTGCGGAAGACACTGAAGCTTTCTTT.

The chain couples TRBV5-6 to TRBJ2-1; 11 nucleotides align to TRBD1. Germline loops: CDR1 SGHDT, CDR2 YYEEEE. The CDR3 consists of 15 residues. The V gene end was trimmed by 4 bases and the J gene end by 6 bases; junction bases not matched to a gene: 6. CDR3 coding DNA: TGTGCCAGCAGCACGGACAGGGGGCCACGCAATGAGCAGTTCTTC. Residues: CASSTDRGPRNEQFF.

The chain joins TRBV6-1 to TRBJ1-6, with 7 bases identical to TRBD1. This CDR3 comprises 19 residues. Per germline, CDR1 MNHNS and CDR2 SASEGT. Trimming cost V 2 bases and J 5 bases; bases outside gene matches: 15. For the CDR3, the DNA is TGTGCCAGCAGTGAAATCATCTTCTCCTTAGACAGGGATAATTCACCCCTCCACTTT. It is translated as CASSEIIFSLDRDNSPLHF.

The rearrangement uses TRBV25-1 and TRBJ2-1; 7 nucleotides line up with TRBD2. The J segment lost 7 bases and the V segment lost 4 bases, leaving 19 bases of the junction unmatched. The CDR3 consists of 18 residues. Germline loops: CDR1 MGHDK, CDR2 SYGVNS. The CDR3 reads CASSGAQRGGREGNEQFF. The CDR3 DNA reads TGTGCCAGCAGTGGGGCCCAACGCGGAGGGAGGGAGGGTAATGAGCAGTTCTTC. Full variable domain (missing parts from reference TRBV25-1 and TRBJ2-1): EADIYQTPRYLVIGTGKKITLECSQTMGHDKMYWYQQDPGMELHLIHYSYGVNSTEKGDLSSESTVSRIRTEHFPLTLESARPSHTSQYLCASSGAQRGGREGNEQFFGPGTRLTVL.

CDR3 sequence reads: CASSFASGSGETQYF. CDR3 bases: TGTGCCAGCAGTTTCGCTAGCGGGAGCGGGGAGACCCAGTACTTC. This chain links TRBV28 with TRBJ2-5, with TRBD2 matching 10 bases. The CDR3 has 15 residues. Germline CDR1 and CDR2: MDHEN and SYDVKM. V lost 3 bases to trimming and J lost 5 bases; unmatched junction nucleotides: 6.

This chain joins TRBV30 and TRBJ2-7; tentative D call: TRBD1 (6 bases). V lost 1 base, J lost 4 bases, and 14 bases lay in between. Germline CDR1 is GTSNPN and CDR2 is SVGIG (reference sequence). The CDR3 contains 14 residues. In DNA form, the CDR3 reads TGTGCCTGGAGTGGGACAGAGCGCCGATACGAGCAGTACTTC. Translation: CAWSGTERRYEQYF.

This sequence joins TRBV10-3 and TRBJ2-7; a possible D gene is TRBD2 (5 bases). V was pared by 5 bases and J by 0 bases, with 5 bases between. Germline V lookup: CDR1 ENHRY, CDR2 SYGVKD. This CDR3 contains 12 residues. In nucleotides, the CDR3 is TGTGCCATCAGTCGGGGCTCCTACGAGCAGTACTTC. It specifies CAISRGSYEQYF.

The J gene is TRBJ2-6, the V gene TRBV30; unclear D gene. Per the germline V gene, CDR1 is GTSNPN and CDR2 is SVGIG (reference sequence). CDR3 size: 13 residues. Between the trimmed V and J ends, which lost 2 bases and 6 bases, there was a span of 8 bases. Here the CDR3 reads CAWSPVAANVLTF. The DNA for the CDR3 is TGTGCCTGGAGTCCCGTGGCGGCCAACGTCCTGACTTTC.

V and J are TRBV19 and TRBJ1-4, with D perhaps TRBD1 (5 bases). V was cut by 1 base and J by 5 bases, with 14 bases left in between. CDR1 LNHDA and CDR2 SQIVND come from the germline V gene (reference sequence). The CDR3 has 16 amino acids. CDR3 sequence (DNA): TGTGCCAGTAGTATAGGAGCCGGGACTTTAAATGAAAAACTGTTTTTT. Residues: CASSIGAGTLNEKLFF.

The V gene is TRBV5-4, the J gene TRBJ2-7, with 7 bases aligning to TRBD2. The CDR3 length is 15 residues. J lost 2 bases, V lost 2 bases, and 7 bases had no gene match. Germline values: CDR1 SGHNT, CDR2 YYREEE (reference sequence). Written as DNA, the CDR3 is TGTGCCAGCAGCTTCGGGGGAGGGCCCCCCTACGAGCAGTACTTC. Protein product: CASSFGGGPPYEQYF. The full variable domain, rest sourced from reference TRBV5-4 and TRBJ2-7, is ETGVTQSPTHLIKTRGQQVTLRCSSQSGHNTVSWYQQALGQGPQFIFQYYREEENGRGNFPPRFSGLQFPNYSSELNVNALELDDSALYLCASSFGGGPPYEQYFGPGTRLTVT.

This rearrangement joins TRBV28 to TRBJ2-1; D is unclear. Germline lookup yields CDR1 MDHEN and CDR2 SYDVKM. The germline V and J ends were trimmed by 2 bases and 4 bases, with 3 bases remaining between them. CDR3 length: 12 amino acids. The CDR3 protein is CASSLLYNEQFF. CDR3 bases: TGTGCCAGCAGTTTACTGTACAATGAGCAGTTCTTC.

The CDR3 DNA reads TGCGCCAGCAGCCAAGATGAGACAGGGATCTACAATGAGCAGTTCTTC. Translating gives CASSQDETGIYNEQFF. J is TRBJ2-1 and V is TRBV4-1, with 7 nucleotides matching TRBD1. CDR1 is MGHRA and CDR2 is YSYEKL in the germline V gene. The CDR3 spans 16 residues. V lost 0 bases and J lost 3; bases outside the gene matches: 5.

The V call is TRBV27, the J call TRBJ2-1; D may be TRBD2 (6 bases). The CDR3 is 14 residues long. V was trimmed by 7 bases and J by 5 bases, leaving 15 bases between them. Germline V gives CDR1 MNHEY, CDR2 SMNVEV (reference sequence). The CDR3 sequence is CASTQGIADNEQFF. In DNA, the CDR3 is TGTGCCAGCACCCAGGGAATAGCGGACAATGAGCAGTTCTTC.

The chain links TRBV5-6 to TRBJ1-5; 7 bases are shared with TRBD1. CDR1 and CDR2 from the germline V gene are SGHDT and YYEEEE. The CDR3 runs 15 residues. V lost 2 bases, J lost 2 bases, and 4 bases stayed unmatched. CDR3 in DNA: TGTGCCAGCAGCTTCCTAACAGGGGGCAATCAGCCCCAGCATTTT. It yields the protein CASSFLTGGNQPQHF.

The V gene is TRBV5-5, the J gene TRBJ2-3; 9 bases are shared with TRBD2. Germline V gives CDR1 SGHKS, CDR2 YYEKEE (reference sequence). V shed 0 bases and J 1 base; nucleotides not matched to a gene: 6. CDR3 size: 17 residues. This chain's CDR3 is CASSLVASGMGTDTQYF. The CDR3, as DNA: TGTGCCAGCAGCTTGGTGGCTAGCGGGATGGGCACAGATACGCAGTATTTT.

The chain has TRBV28 and TRBJ2-7, with a possible D match to TRBD2 (5 bases). The V end was cut by 8 bases, the J end by 4 bases, with 15 bases between. From germline, CDR1 is MDHEN and CDR2 SYDVKM. This CDR3 spans 13 amino acids. CDR3 sequence reads: CASRTRLKYEQYF. CDR3 sequence (DNA): TGTGCCAGCCGCACTAGGCTGAAGTACGAGCAGTACTTC.